The rows below give T cell receptor beta chains drawn from one sample of a study of T cell responses to AZD1222 COVID-19 vaccine. Sequenced by immunoSEQ multiplex PCR; TCRdb stores in-frame clones only, minus some. The sample consists of about 120,000 clones, approximately 90% of them appearing once. Source: peripheral blood, taken 28 days after the second AZD1222 dose. These receptors were collected from an adult who received the AZD1222 COVID-19 vaccine. Both conserved end residues are part of each CDR3. The D gene is left open where the match is weak. Expanded clones are given a class, and other clones once, few, many or no size at all.

. . TRBJ2-1 TRBV11-3 CASSLRGGYNEQFF TGTGCCAGCAGCTTGAGGGGTGGCTACAATGAGCAGTTCTTC
. . TRBJ2-3 TRBV5-1 CASSARGIGDTQYF TGCGCCAGCAGCGCCAGGGGAATCGGGGATACGCAGTATTTT
TRBD1 . TRBJ2-2 TRBV27 CASSRYRGTGELFF TGTGCCAGCAGCCGATACAGGGGCACCGGGGAGCTGTTTTTT
. . TRBJ1-4 TRBV28 CASSSPGPINEKLFF TGTGCCAGCAGTTCACCGGGACCGATTAATGAAAAACTGTTTTTT
. . TRBJ1-2 TRBV5-6 CASSSLFYGYTF TGTGCCAGCAGCTCTCTGTTCTATGGCTACACCTTC
. . TRBJ1-5 TRBV2 CASRDTGGPQHF TGTGCCAGCCGGGACACCGGGGGGCCCCAGCATTTT
TRBD1 once TRBJ2-2 TRBV4-2 CASSHTPKGQGGTGELFF TGTGCCAGCAGCCACACCCCAAAGGGACAGGGAGGCACCGGGGAGCTGTTTTTT
TRBD1 . TRBJ1-5 TRBV4-3 CASSLSGGGNQPQHF TGCGCCAGCAGCCTTTCAGGGGGCGGCAATCAGCCCCAGCATTTT
. . TRBJ1-1 TRBV9 CASTRDPQVNTEAFF TGTGCCAGCACCAGAGACCCCCAGGTCAACACTGAAGCTTTCTTT
TRBD2 . TRBJ2-2 TRBV28 CASSFPGLVNTGELFF TGTGCCAGCAGTTTCCCGGGACTAGTAAACACCGGGGAGCTGTTTTTT
TRBD1 . TRBJ2-7 TRBV4-3 CASSDGTANYEQYF TGCGCCAGCAGCGATGGGACAGCCAATTACGAGCAGTACTTC
. . TRBJ2-7 TRBV7-2 CASSPPGAKSYEQYF TGTGCCAGCAGCCCTCCCGGGGCCAAATCCTACGAGCAGTACTTC
. few TRBJ1-6 TRBV18 CASSPPAGRVPTDSPLHF TGTGCCAGCTCACCACCGGCTGGCCGGGTTCCGACGGATTCACCCCTCCACTTT
TRBD1 . TRBJ1-1 TRBV27 CASSPRGQEAFF TGTGCCAGCAGTCCCCGGGGACAGGAAGCTTTCTTT
. . TRBJ2-7 TRBV2 CASSEEVYEQYF TGTGCCAGCAGTGAAGAAGTCTACGAGCAGTACTTC
TRBD1 few TRBJ1-2 TRBV18 CASSPQGANGYTF TGTGCCAGCTCGCCACAGGGGGCGAATGGCTACACCTTC
. . TRBJ1-4 TRBV10-1 CASRLRPLNREKLFF TGCGCCAGCAGACTTCGACCGTTAAATCGGGAAAAACTGTTTTTT
TRBD2 . TRBJ2-3 TRBV6-2/TRBV6-3 CASSFKRGLTDTQYF TGTGCCAGCAGTTTCAAGCGGGGGCTCACAGATACGCAGTATTTT
. . TRBJ1-5 TRBV4-1 CASSLTYQSNQPQHF TGCGCCAGCAGCCTTACATATCAGAGCAATCAGCCCCAGCATTTT
. . TRBJ1-1 TRBV12-3/TRBV12-4 CASSPRENTEAFF TGTGCCAGCAGTCCGAGGGAGAACACTGAAGCTTTCTTT
TRBD1 . TRBJ1-2 TRBV12-5 CASGRFRQGRDYGYTF TGTGCTAGTGGCCGATTCCGACAGGGACGCGACTATGGCTACACCTTC
. . TRBJ2-2 TRBV19 CASRTGLNTGELFF TGTGCCAGTAGAACGGGGCTGAACACCGGGGAGCTGTTTTTT
TRBD1 . TRBJ1-6 TRBV5-4 CASSWDRNNSPLHF TGTGCCAGCAGCTGGGACAGGAATAATTCACCCCTCCACTTT
. . TRBJ2-3 TRBV9 CASSPEAGSTDTQYF TGTGCCAGCAGCCCGGAAGCGGGTAGCACAGATACGCAGTATTTT
TRBD2 . TRBJ2-1 TRBV6-6 CASSTSSGGEDEQFF TGTGCCAGCAGTACCTCTAGCGGGGGGGAGGATGAGCAGTTCTTC
. . TRBJ2-4 TRBV3-1/TRBV3-2 CASSPQQANKNIQYF TGTGCCAGCAGCCCACAACAGGCTAACAAAAACATTCAGTACTTC
. . TRBJ1-2 TRBV12-5 CASGWGPGGPRSYGYTF TGTGCTAGTGGTTGGGGACCCGGGGGGCCTAGAAGCTATGGCTACACCTTC
. . TRBJ1-5 TRBV6-5 CASSYGQRTLNQPQHF TGTGCCAGCAGTTATGGGCAACGCACCTTAAATCAGCCCCAGCATTTT
. . TRBJ1-3 TRBV18 CASSPLGAAASGNTIYF TGTGCCAGCTCACCACTGGGGGCCGCTGCCTCTGGAAACACCATATATTTT
. . TRBJ1-3 TRBV18 CASSPLTGTSSGNTIYF TGTGCCAGCTCACCACTAACAGGAACAAGCTCTGGAAACACCATATATTTT
. . TRBJ2-5 TRBV24-1 CATSDGGQSEETQYF TGTGCCACCAGTGATGGAGGACAGTCCGAAGAGACCCAGTACTTC
. . TRBJ2-3 TRBV5-6 CASSLNLGSGDTQYF TGTGCCAGCAGCTTGAACTTAGGATCCGGAGATACGCAGTATTTT
. . TRBJ1-2 TRBV27 CASSFPDRRGYTF TGTGCCAGCAGTTTCCCGGACAGACGGGGCTACACCTTC
TRBD2 . TRBJ2-1 TRBV7-6 CASSPGEGDAYNEQFF TGTGCCAGCAGCCCGGGGGAGGGTGATGCCTACAATGAGCAGTTCTTC
. . TRBJ2-2 TRBV3-1/TRBV3-2 CASSLAAGELFF TGTGCCAGCAGCCTGGCTGCCGGGGAGCTGTTTTTT
. . TRBJ1-4 TRBV7-9 CASSASGGQSNEKLFF TGTGCCAGCAGCGCATCGGGCGGGCAGAGTAATGAAAAACTGTTTTTT
. . TRBJ1-4 TRBV5-1 CASSLDLNSGEKLFF TGCGCCAGCAGCTTGGACCTTAACAGTGGCGAAAAACTGTTTTTT
TRBD1 . TRBJ1-2 TRBV5-6 CASSLRQGIYGYTF TGTGCCAGCAGCTTGCGACAGGGGATCTATGGCTACACCTTC
. . TRBJ1-2 TRBV29-1 CSVAVGGGYGYTF TGCAGCGTCGCCGTAGGAGGGGGCTATGGCTACACCTTC
. . TRBJ2-7 TRBV4-2 CASSQDRTAGSGYEQYF TGTGCCAGCAGCCAAGACCGGACAGCCGGGAGTGGTTACGAGCAGTACTTC
. . TRBJ1-1 TRBV18 CASSPRDGAEAFF TGTGCCAGCTCACCCCGGGACGGAGCTGAAGCTTTCTTT